The 17 T cell receptor beta chains given below trace back to one sample, sequenced in a study of technical replicates of blood from a handful of donors. TCRdb's table, derived via immunoSEQ multiplex PCR, lists solely in-frame clones and lacks some. The top ten hold 0.2% to 0.25% of the sample, which has about 89,000 clones, approximately 94% seen once. What was sequenced was T cells isolated from PBMCs. The receptors were sampled from a human donor in good health.

This sequence joins TRBV4-2 and TRBJ2-5, with 9 bases that match TRBD2. The junction had 8 bases not matched to a gene; V was cut back by 1 base and J by 5 bases. The germline V gene encodes CDR1 LGHNA and CDR2 YNFKEQ. The CDR3 extends over 16 amino acids. CDR3 protein: CASSQAIAGVGETQYF. Here the CDR3 DNA reads TGTGCCAGCAGCCAAGCCATAGCGGGAGTCGGGGAGACCCAGTACTTC.

The gene calls are TRBV19 and TRBJ2-3, with TRBD2 matching over 8 bases. With 5 bases clipped from V and 4 bases from J, the junction kept 8 bases outside the gene matches. Germline V gene sequence: CDR1 LNHDA, CDR2 SQIVND (reference sequence). The length of the CDR3 is 15 residues. In DNA form, the CDR3 reads TGTGCCAGTAGTGTCAGCGGGGGTTCCGCAGATACGCAGTATTTT. It encodes CASSVSGGSADTQYF.

The CDR3 DNA follows: TGTGCCAGCAGCTTAGCGGCAGGGGGCCTGAACTATAATTCACCCCTCCACTTT. Translation gives CASSLAAGGLNYNSPLHF. The chain combines TRBV7-2 with TRBJ1-6, with TRBD1 matching 8 bases. The CDR3 has 18 residues. In germline, CDR1 is SGHTA, CDR2 FQGNSA. The trim removed 0 bases at V and 3 bases at J, leaving 7 bases unmatched.

The chain carries TRBV5-4 and TRBJ1-4; the match to TRBD1 covers 10 bases. The V gene's germline CDR1 is SGHNT and CDR2 YYREEE (reference sequence). The junction had 4 bases not matched to a gene; V was cut back by 5 bases and J by 0 bases. The CDR3 sequence is 16 residues long. This CDR3 is CASSPGTGATNEKLFF. DNA for the CDR3: TGTGCCAGCAGTCCCGGGACAGGGGCAACTAATGAAAAACTGTTTTTT. Full variable domain (remainder filled in from reference TRBV5-4 and TRBJ1-4): ETGVTQSPTHLIKTRGQQVTLRCSSQSGHNTVSWYQQALGQGPQFIFQYYREEENGRGNFPPRFSGLQFPNYSSELNVNALELDDSALYLCASSPGTGATNEKLFFGSGTQLSVL.

The V call is TRBV6-1, the J call TRBJ1-5, with D perhaps TRBD1 (5 bases). This CDR3 spans 15 amino acids. Germline values: CDR1 MNHNS, CDR2 SASEGT. Trimming shortened V by 3 bases and J by 7 bases, and 16 bases separated the two germline ends. This chain's CDR3 is CASSDVWGGNQPQHF. CDR3 bases: TGTGCCAGCAGTGACGTTTGGGGGGGGAACCAGCCCCAGCATTTT.

The rearrangement links TRBV29-1 to TRBJ1-3; D possibly corresponds to TRBD1 (5 bases). V shed 1 base and J shed 2 bases, with 15 bases lying between them. CDR1 is SQVTM, CDR2 ANQGSEA, per germline. CDR3 length: 16 amino acids. The CDR3 coding sequence is TGCAGCGTTGAAGGGCGAGACAGAGACACTGGAAACACCATATATTTT. Encoded protein: CSVEGRDRDTGNTIYF.

In this sample, this clone turned up once. This sequence joins TRBV19 and TRBJ1-2; tentative D call: TRBD1 (5 bases). Germline lookup yields CDR1 LNHDA and CDR2 SQIVND (reference sequence). Deletions cut 5 bases from V and 3 bases from J, with 16 bases between. The CDR3 totals 15 residues. CDR3 in amino acids: CASSYGTAAYYGYTF. The CDR3 coding sequence is TGTGCCAGTAGTTATGGGACTGCCGCGTACTATGGCTACACCTTC.

The rearrangement uses TRBV2 and TRBJ1-3; D is unclear. Germline assignment: CDR1 SNHLY and CDR2 FYNNEI. This CDR3 region has 14 residues. Trimming removed 11 bases at V and 0 bases at J, with 14 bases between. CDR3 sequence (DNA): TGTGCCTGCTCAACTAGGCGCTCTGGAAACACCATATATTTT. It translates to CACSTRRSGNTIYF.

This rearrangement joins TRBV9 to TRBJ2-7, with D perhaps matching TRBD1 (5 bases). The CDR3 contains 14 residues. CDR1 SGDLS and CDR2 YYNGEE come from the germline V gene. Trimming pared 6 bases from V and 2 bases from J, leaving 15 bases between. In DNA, the CDR3 is TGTGCCAGCAACCTCCAGGGTGCTGCCTACGAGCAGTACTTC. Protein sequence: CASNLQGAAYEQYF.

The chain recombines TRBV7-6 with TRBJ2-2, with 12 bases fitting TRBD1. CDR1 is SGHVS, CDR2 FNYEAQ, per germline. The CDR3 consists of 16 residues. V gave up 2 bases and J gave up 8 bases; unmatched junction bases: 6. The CDR3 coding sequence is TGTGCCAGCAGCTTATCGGGACAGGGGGCATGGGGGGAGCTGTTTTTT. This translates into CASSLSGQGAWGELFF.

V usage is TRBV5-5 and J usage is TRBJ2-1; 12 bases fit TRBD2. The CDR3 is 18 amino acids. The V segment lost 0 bases and the J segment 1 base; nucleotides outside the gene matches: 5. Germline CDR1 is SGHKS and CDR2 is YYEKEE (reference sequence). The CDR3 is CASSLASGRAVSYNEQFF. The CDR3, as DNA: TGTGCCAGCAGCTTGGCTAGCGGGAGGGCCGTATCCTACAATGAGCAGTTCTTC.

The chain is built from TRBV7-9 and TRBJ2-5, with a weak D call TRBD1 (6 bases). The germline CDR1 and CDR2 sequences are SEHNR and FQNEAQ (reference sequence). Trimming removed 6 bases from V and 1 base from J, with 12 bases in between. The CDR3 spans 14 residues. The CDR3 reads CASSQRQVQETQYF. DNA for the CDR3: TGTGCCAGCAGTCAACGACAGGTCCAAGAGACCCAGTACTTC.

The rearrangement links TRBV5-1 to TRBJ1-1; D is possibly TRBD1 (5 bases). The CDR3 covers 15 residues. Between the trimmed V and J ends, which lost 3 bases and 1 base, there was a span of 13 bases. Per the germline V gene, CDR1 is SGHRS and CDR2 is YFSETQ. In nucleotides, the CDR3 is TGCGCCAGCAGCTGGGGGGGAGAGGGGAACACTGAAGCTTTCTTT. Encoded protein: CASSWGGEGNTEAFF.

The J gene is TRBJ2-5, the V gene TRBV2; 12 bases map to TRBD1. From germline, CDR1 is SNHLY and CDR2 FYNNEI. J gave up 4 bases and V 7 bases, and 7 bases lay outside the gene matches. The CDR3 totals 15 residues. CDR3 nucleotides: TGTGCCAGCACCCGGGACAGGGGGCGCTTAGAGACCCAGTACTTC. Translated: CASTRDRGRLETQYF.

The gene calls are TRBV13 and TRBJ2-3; TRBD2 aligns across 14 bases. The CDR3 spans 15 residues. The V segment lost 5 bases and the J segment 10 bases; nucleotides outside the gene matches: 8. The germline CDR1 and CDR2 sequences are PRHDT and FYEKMQ (reference sequence). CDR3: CASSLGTSGSMAQYF. The CDR3 region has the DNA TGTGCCAGCAGCCTTGGGACTAGCGGGAGTATGGCGCAGTATTTT.

The chain is built from TRBV4-1 and TRBJ2-6, with TRBD2 as a possible D gene (5 bases). The CDR3 extends over 16 amino acids. Trimming left V 1 base short and J 2 bases short, with 9 bases between. Germline lookup yields CDR1 MGHRA and CDR2 YSYEKL. For the CDR3, the DNA is TGCGCCAGCAGCCAAGTGAGCGGCCCTGGGGCCAACGTCCTGACTTTC. As protein: CASSQVSGPGANVLTF.

This rearrangement joins TRBV13 to TRBJ2-7, with TRBD2 matching over 10 bases. Germline-derived CDR1 and CDR2 are PRHDT and FYEKMQ (reference sequence). The length of the CDR3 is 15 residues. V shed 3 bases, J shed 1 base, and the junction held 3 bases outside the gene matches. Written as DNA, the CDR3 is TGTGCCAGCAGCTTTCTAGCGGGAGAGTCCTACGAGCAGTACTTC. Translation: CASSFLAGESYEQYF. Full variable domain (remainder filled in from reference TRBV13 and TRBJ2-7): AAGVIQSPRHLIKEKRETATLKCYPIPRHDTVYWYQQGPGQDPQFLISFYEKMQSDKGSIPDRFSAQQFSDYHSELNMSSLELGDSALYFCASSFLAGESYEQYFGPGTRLTVT.